Listed here are 21 T cell receptor beta chains from one sample, sequenced in a study of cytomegalovirus exposure and HLA in healthy donors. Primers included in the PCR were 60 Vbeta and 13 Jbeta primers. Some clones are missing from TCRdb's copy, which holds only in-frame ones; the method was immunoSEQ multiplex PCR. Of fewer than 200,000 clones listed, roughly 81% are singletons. The material sequenced was PBMCs. The receptors here all came from a woman between 18 and 29 years old in good health and CMV-seropositive.

This chain uses TRBV5-1 with TRBJ2-2, with TRBD1 matching over 7 bases. Germline CDR1 SGHRS, CDR2 YFSETQ. V gave up 0 bases and J gave up 0 bases; unmatched junction bases: 2. There are 16 residues in the CDR3. CDR3 nucleotides: TGCGCCAGCAGCTTGGTAGGGGGCGCGAACACCGGGGAGCTGTTTTTT. It yields the protein CASSLVGGANTGELFF.

V is TRBV5-8 and J is TRBJ1-2; D ambiguous. V shed 2 bases and J shed 3 bases, with 5 bases lying between them. Germline CDR1 SGHTS, CDR2 YDEGEE. The CDR3 length is 12 residues. CDR3 sequence (DNA): TGTGCCAGCAGCTTTCGGGACTATGGCTACACCTTC. Translation: CASSFRDYGYTF.

In DNA form, the CDR3 reads TGTGCCAGCAAAGCCCGTTTTTATAATTCACCCCTCCACTTT. Amino acid sequence: CASKARFYNSPLHF. The V call is TRBV6-5, the J call TRBJ1-6; D is unclear. Trimming removed 7 bases at V and 4 bases at J, with 11 bases between. Germline CDR1 reads MNHEY; CDR2 reads SVGAGI. The CDR3 totals 14 residues.

The genes are TRBV4-3 and TRBJ1-1; possible D gene TRBD1, 5 bases. This CDR3 is 15 amino acids long. From germline, CDR1 is LGHNA and CDR2 YSLEER. V shed 1 base and J shed 8 bases, with 17 bases lying between them. Here the CDR3 DNA reads TGCGCCAGCAGCCAAGCTTCAAGACGACAGCTAGAAGCTTTCTTT. This codes for CASSQASRRQLEAFF.

The chain couples TRBV6-1 to TRBJ2-2; TRBD2 might be the D (5 bases). This CDR3 contains 14 residues. CDR1 is MNHNS, CDR2 SASEGT, per germline. V gave up 8 bases and J gave up 5 bases, with 15 bases separating them. The CDR3 sequence is CASSVWSGTGELFF. For the CDR3, the DNA is TGTGCCAGCTCAGTATGGTCGGGAACCGGGGAGCTGTTTTTT.

Details on this clone: Other DNA sequences in the same sample also yield this CDR3. The rearrangement links TRBV11-3 to TRBJ2-3; maybe TRBD2 (6 bases). Germline V CDR1 and CDR2: SGHNT, YENEEA. The germline V and J ends were trimmed by 1 base and 2 bases, with 10 bases remaining between them. There are 15 residues in the CDR3. The CDR3: CASSLGGDFTDTQYF. The CDR3 bases are TGTGCCAGCAGCTTAGGCGGGGACTTCACAGATACGCAGTATTTT.

The rearrangement links TRBV20-1 to TRBJ2-5, with D maybe TRBD1 (6 bases). CDR1 DFQATT and CDR2 SNEGSKA come from the germline V gene (reference sequence). This CDR3 has 11 amino acids. Trimming pared 7 bases from V and 5 bases from J, leaving 11 bases between. CDR3 coding DNA: TGCAGTGTCCTTCAGGGGGAGACCCAGTACTTC. It codes for CSVLQGETQYF.

The chain is built from TRBV19 and TRBJ1-2; possibly TRBD1 for D (6 bases). The CDR3 sequence is 14 residues long. Germline CDR1 is LNHDA and CDR2 is SQIVND (reference sequence). Trimming removed 4 bases at V and 8 bases at J, with 17 bases between. The CDR3 coding sequence is TGTGCCAGTAGTAAATCCCTCAGGGGTTTAGGCTACACCTTC. It specifies CASSKSLRGLGYTF.

This chain links TRBV28 with TRBJ2-7; TRBD1 matches at 9 bases. CDR1 is MDHEN, CDR2 SYDVKM, per germline. The ends lost 6 bases at V and 1 base at J; junction bases unmatched: 7. This CDR3 spans 15 amino acids. CDR3 protein: CASRPPGTGSYEQYF. The CDR3, as DNA: TGTGCCAGCAGACCCCCGGGGACAGGGTCCTACGAGCAGTACTTC. The whole variable domain, filled in from reference TRBV28 and TRBJ2-7, reads DVKVTQSSRYLVKRTGEKVFLECVQDMDHENMFWYRQDPGLGLRLIYFSYDVKMKEKGDIPEGYSVSREKKERFSLILESASTNQTSMYLCASRPPGTGSYEQYFGPGTRLTVT.

About this clone itself: One junction end does not reproduce the germline sequence, and a read error may be involved. This rearrangement joins TRBV7-8 to TRBJ1-5; tentative D call: TRBD1 (5 bases). This CDR3 is 16 amino acids long. Per germline, CDR1 SGHVS and CDR2 FQNEAQ. This CDR3 reads CTSSQPGWGQSQPQHF. The CDR3 bases are TGTACCAGCAGCCAACCCGGATGGGGCCAATCTCAGCCCCAGCATTTT.

V is TRBV7-2 and J is TRBJ2-3; 8 bases are a match to TRBD2. There are 18 residues in the CDR3. The ends lost 5 bases at V and 3 bases at J; junction bases unmatched: 16. Germline V gives CDR1 SGHTA, CDR2 FQGNSA. This CDR3 is CASSPKQTRGASTDTQYF. The CDR3 bases are TGTGCCAGCAGCCCCAAACAGACGCGGGGGGCTTCTACAGATACGCAGTATTTT.

Here the CDR3 reads CASSLDPGHYGYTF. CDR3 in DNA: TGTGCCAGCAGCTTAGACCCCGGACATTATGGCTACACCTTC. V is TRBV7-6 and J is TRBJ1-2; D may be TRBD1 (5 bases). Germline-derived CDR1 and CDR2 are SGHVS and FNYEAQ. V was clipped by 1 base and J by 5 bases, with 11 bases between them. The CDR3 loop spans 14 amino acids.

This clone was detected once. The chain is built from TRBV6-6 and TRBJ2-1; TRBD2 agrees at 12 bases. Germline V gene sequence: CDR1 MNHNY, CDR2 SVGAGI (reference sequence). J was trimmed by 8 bases and V by 5 bases; bases with no gene match: 10. This CDR3 has 16 amino acids. The CDR3 nucleotides are TGTGCCAGCAGTCCCCTACTAGCGGGGGGTCGGGATGAGCAGTTCTTC. This codes for CASSPLLAGGRDEQFF.

The V call is TRBV19, the J call TRBJ1-5, with 8 bases fitting TRBD1. The CDR3 extends over 14 amino acids. Germline CDR1 reads LNHDA; CDR2 reads SQIVND (reference sequence). After removal of 5 bases from V and 4 bases from J, the junction contained 4 bases not matched to a gene. The CDR3 here is CASSLGQANQPQHF. In nucleotides, the CDR3 is TGTGCCAGTAGTTTGGGACAGGCGAATCAGCCCCAGCATTTT.

This chain joins TRBV7-9 and TRBJ2-7; 7 bases line up with TRBD1. V lost 3 bases to trimming and J lost 1 base; unmatched junction nucleotides: 6. Germline V CDR1 and CDR2: SEHNR, FQNEAQ (reference sequence). The length of the CDR3 is 15 residues. CDR3 loop: CASSFGQDPSYEQYF. The CDR3 region has the DNA TGTGCCAGCAGCTTCGGACAGGATCCTTCCTACGAGCAGTACTTC.

The chain couples TRBV11-3 to TRBJ2-2, with 8 bases lining up with TRBD1. CDR1 is SGHNT, CDR2 YENEEA, per germline. This CDR3 is 16 amino acids long. Losses at the gene ends were 5 bases for V and 1 base for J; bases not matched to a gene: 6. CDR3 sequence: CASSPGQGLNTGELFF. DNA for the CDR3: TGTGCCAGCAGCCCCGGACAGGGATTGAACACCGGGGAGCTGTTTTTT.

The J gene is TRBJ1-2, the V gene TRBV29-1; D may be TRBD1 (6 bases). The CDR3 loop spans 14 amino acids. With 6 bases removed from V and 2 bases from J, the gap between germline ends came to 16 bases. Germline CDR1 SQVTM, CDR2 ANQGSEA. The CDR3 DNA is TGCAGCGTCCCCCCGACAGGCCCGAACTATGGCTACACCTTC. It is translated as CSVPPTGPNYGYTF.

The chain has TRBV2 and TRBJ1-1; D ambiguous. Germline loops: CDR1 SNHLY, CDR2 FYNNEI. Trimming stripped 7 bases from V and 8 bases from J, with 17 bases between. This CDR3 is built from 13 residues. Here the CDR3 DNA reads TGTGCCAGCACCGGAAGCCGGGAAGGAGAAGCTTTCTTT. Amino acid sequence: CASTGSREGEAFF.

The chain recombines TRBV6-1 with TRBJ1-2; 7 bases line up with TRBD1. Germline values: CDR1 MNHNS, CDR2 SASEGT. Trimming cost V 5 bases and J 7 bases; bases outside gene matches: 10. The CDR3 is 14 residues long. CDR3 protein: CASSPVLGGRGYTF. The CDR3 region has the DNA TGTGCCAGCAGTCCCGTCTTAGGGGGCCGTGGCTACACCTTC.

This sequence joins TRBV7-2 and TRBJ1-1; the D is unclear. The CDR3 runs to 14 residues. CDR1 and CDR2 (germline): SGHTA, FQGNSA. V dropped 5 bases and J dropped 0 bases, with 10 bases sitting between them. CDR3 DNA: TGTGCCAGCAGCGTACAAACAGTGAACACTGAAGCTTTCTTT. Translation gives CASSVQTVNTEAFF.

V usage is TRBV2 and J usage is TRBJ1-4, with 7 bases matching TRBD1. CDR1 and CDR2 from the germline V gene are SNHLY and FYNNEI. The CDR3 totals 12 residues. Trimming at V came to 6 bases and at J to 6 bases, leaving 1 base not matched to a gene. CDR3 region: CASSGTDEKLFF. CDR3 DNA: TGTGCCAGCAGCGGGACAGATGAAAAACTGTTTTTT.